Below, 15 T cell receptor beta chains from the same sample are listed, as sequenced in a study of T-cell reconstitution after alpha-beta-depleted transplantation in children. Preparing the TCRbeta library involved the use of unique molecular identifiers. TCRdb called the PCR reads again in MiXCR, with one record for every CDR3 protein. The sample has 480,000 or so distinct CDR3 sequences; about 11% are singletons. The starting material was PBMCs, obtained before TCRalphabeta/CD19-depleted stem cell transplant. These receptors originate from a child aged 2 to 15 with inherited bone marrow failure, due to receive a stem cell transplant.

This clonotype appeared many times. The J gene is TRBJ2-5, the V gene TRBV28; TRBD2 might be the D (7 bases). Germline-derived CDR1 and CDR2 are MDHEN and SYDVKM. The CDR3 length is 14 residues. V was clipped by 4 bases and J by 3 bases, with 12 bases between them. The CDR3 loop is CASSWWGGEETQYF. The CDR3 nucleotides read TGTGCCAGCAGTTGGTGGGGGGGCGAAGAGACCCAGTACTTC.

This clonotype was counted at least ten times. This sequence joins TRBV7-9 and TRBJ2-1; a possible D gene is TRBD2 (6 bases). Trimming pared 4 bases from V and 7 bases from J, leaving 11 bases between. Germline CDR1 reads SEHNR; CDR2 reads FQNEAQ (reference sequence). The CDR3 spans 13 residues. The CDR3 reads CASSSQAGNEQFF. The CDR3 DNA follows: TGTGCCAGCAGCTCGCAGGCGGGGAATGAGCAGTTCTTC.

This clonotype was observed many times. The CDR3 region has the DNA TGTGCCAGCAGTTTATTAAGGGCAGGTCAGCCCCAGCATTTT. Translating gives CASSLLRAGQPQHF. The chain carries TRBV27 and TRBJ1-5; D gene uncertain. V was trimmed by 1 base and J by 6 bases, leaving 10 bases between them. Germline V lookup: CDR1 MNHEY, CDR2 SMNVEV (reference sequence). This CDR3 region has 14 residues.

There are many counts of this clonotype. The gene calls are TRBV20-1 and TRBJ2-1; the D call may be TRBD1 or TRBD2 (6 bases each). The CDR3 length is 12 residues. Germline V gene data show CDR1 as DFQATT and CDR2 as SNEGSKA (reference sequence). The V and J ends lost 6 bases and 8 bases respectively, with 14 bases between them. CDR3 coding DNA: TGCAGTGCCTCTTTGGAGGGGGATGAGCAGTTCTTC. This encodes CSASLEGDEQFF.

This clonotype was seen repeatedly, ten times or more. The chain combines TRBV7-9 with TRBJ2-1; possibly TRBD1 for D (6 bases). The V gene's germline CDR1 is SEHNR and CDR2 FQNEAQ (reference sequence). This CDR3 contains 11 residues. V was clipped by 8 bases and J by 14 bases, with 16 bases between them. The CDR3 region is CASSLGASKFF. CDR3 nucleotides: TGTGCCAGCTCCCTGGGGGCTAGTAAGTTCTTC.

On this clonotype itself: A much larger clone lies a single base off, so this may be a read error. The chain joins TRBV5-1 to TRBJ2-3; D gene uncertain. The CDR3 has 14 amino acids. Trimming removed 0 bases from V and 4 bases from J, with 9 bases in between. The germline gives CDR1 SGHRS, CDR2 YFSETQ. CDR3 in DNA: TGCGCCAGCAGCTTGGGCGGAAATTCAGATACGCAGTATTTT. It is translated as CASSLGGNSDTQYF.

For the CDR3, the DNA is TGTGCCAGACAGCGAGACAATGAGCAGTTCTTC. Its protein product is CARQRDNEQFF. This chain connects TRBV19 to TRBJ2-1; D unresolved. CDR3 length: 11 amino acids. CDR1 is LNHDA and CDR2 is SQIVND in the germline V gene (reference sequence). V lost 9 bases and J lost 5, with 8 bases in between.

This clonotype was counted between two and nine times. This rearrangement joins TRBV10-3 to TRBJ1-1; possibly TRBD1 for D (6 bases). This CDR3 spans 13 amino acids. Germline V CDR1 and CDR2: ENHRY, SYGVKD. With 7 bases removed from V and 4 bases from J, the gap between germline ends came to 13 bases. The CDR3 reads CAITTGFATEAFF. CDR3 bases: TGTGCCATCACCACAGGGTTTGCCACTGAAGCTTTCTTT.

This clonotype appeared a few times. V is TRBV6-2 or TRBV6-3 and J is TRBJ2-1; D ambiguous. With 0 bases removed from V and 5 bases from J, the gap between germline ends came to 14 bases. The CDR3 is made up of 16 amino acids. Per the germline V gene, CDR1 is MNHEY and CDR2 is SVGEGT. The CDR3 region has the DNA TGTGCCAGCAGTTACTCGAGGACCGGTTATAACAATGAGCAGTTCTTC. Protein product: CASSYSRTGYNNEQFF.

This clonotype was seen repeatedly, ten times or more. The CDR3 loop is CASSFSNSNTEAFF. The CDR3 DNA reads as TGTGCCAGCAGTTTCTCGAATTCGAACACTGAAGCTTTCTTT. The chain joins TRBV27 to TRBJ1-1; unclear D gene. V was cut by 3 bases and J by 1 base, with 9 bases left in between. This CDR3 spans 14 amino acids. Germline values: CDR1 MNHEY, CDR2 SMNVEV (reference sequence).

This clonotype was found many times. The chain links TRBV4-3 to TRBJ2-2; TRBD2 agrees at 9 bases. Trimming removed 1 base from V and 2 bases from J; junction bases left unmatched: 8. The CDR3 consists of 18 residues. Looked up from germline, CDR1 is LGHNA and CDR2 is YSLEER. CDR3 coding DNA: TGCGCCAGCAGCCAAGTCTACGGACTAGCGTCTAACACCGGGGAGCTGTTTTTT. This translates into CASSQVYGLASNTGELFF.

This clonotype was observed many times. The rearrangement links TRBV29-1 to TRBJ2-2; unclear D gene. Germline CDR1 SQVTM, CDR2 ANQGSEA. The CDR3 contains 15 residues. Trimming left V 0 bases short and J 4 bases short, with 12 bases between. DNA for the CDR3: TGCAGCGTTGAAGATAACCCTGACGGCACCGGGGAGCTGTTTTTT. This codes for CSVEDNPDGTGELFF.

This clonotype was detected many times. The chain's CDR3 is CSAADEEGYGYTF. The CDR3 DNA follows: TGCAGCGCCGCAGATGAAGAAGGCTATGGCTACACCTTC. The V call is TRBV29-1, the J call TRBJ1-2; D is undetermined. The ends were cut back, 7 bases at V and 4 bases at J, with 16 bases in the middle. The CDR3 contains 13 residues. Germline CDR1 is SQVTM and CDR2 is ANQGSEA.

This clonotype was counted a few times. The rearrangement joins TRBV7-9 to TRBJ2-1; no definite D call. CDR1 is SEHNR, CDR2 FQNEAQ, per germline (reference sequence). Trimming pared 1 base from V and 0 bases from J, leaving 10 bases between. This CDR3 region has 16 residues. CDR3 in amino acids: CASSLDFASSYNEQFF. The CDR3, as DNA: TGTGCCAGCAGCTTAGACTTCGCCAGCTCCTACAATGAGCAGTTCTTC.

This clonotype was detected ten times or more. The chain has TRBV5-1 and TRBJ2-7; D is unresolved. The V and J ends lost 0 bases and 5 bases respectively, with 6 bases between them. Germline loops: CDR1 SGHRS, CDR2 YFSETQ. CDR3 length equals 12 residues. The CDR3 DNA sequence: TGCGCCAGCAGCTTGGAGGGTCACGAGCAGTACTTC. It codes for CASSLEGHEQYF.